These 17 T cell receptor beta chains came from one sample sequenced in a study of CD8 T cells in ankylosing spondylitis. TCRdb reprocessed the 5' RACE reads with MiXCR, giving one entry per CDR3 protein. The sample has roughly 120,000 distinct CDR3 sequences; roughly 13% are singletons. Input material: blood, either unsorted or a sorted T cell fraction (not recorded which). The receptors stem from a female donor with ankylosing spondylitis or in good health (not recorded which).

In this sample, this clonotype turned up many times. The chain joins TRBV20-1 to TRBJ1-5, with TRBD1 matching over 7 bases. Germline assignment: CDR1 DFQATT and CDR2 SNEGSKA (reference sequence). V gave up 4 bases and J gave up 6 bases; unmatched junction bases: 6. This CDR3 contains 13 residues. The CDR3 nucleotides are TGCAGTGCTATACAGGGGTTGAGTCAGCCCCAGCATTTT. Protein: CSAIQGLSQPQHF.

This clonotype appeared many times. The chain combines TRBV20-1 with TRBJ1-4; D call uncertain. Between the trimmed V and J ends, which lost 3 bases and 0 bases, there was a span of 14 bases. The CDR3 sequence is 16 residues long. Germline CDR1 and CDR2: DFQATT and SNEGSKA (reference sequence). In DNA, the CDR3 is TGCAGTGCTAGGAAAAGGACGGTTGCAACTAATGAAAAACTGTTTTTT. It codes for CSARKRTVATNEKLFF.

This clonotype has a count of ten or more. J is TRBJ2-2 and V is TRBV7-9; 10 bases match TRBD1. The CDR3 has 15 residues. From germline, CDR1 is SEHNR and CDR2 FQNEAQ (reference sequence). The V gene end was trimmed by 4 bases and the J gene end by 4 bases; junction bases not matched to a gene: 3. CDR3 nucleotides: TGTGCCAGCAGCTCACGACAGGGGGCCACCGGGGAGCTGTTTTTT. It is translated as CASSSRQGATGELFF.

This clonotype was seen repeatedly, ten times or more. The chain links TRBV20-1 to TRBJ1-2; D might be TRBD1 (5 bases). Germline CDR1 reads DFQATT; CDR2 reads SNEGSKA (reference sequence). Trimming removed 6 bases from V and 5 bases from J, with 13 bases in between. This CDR3 has 12 residues. The CDR3 sequence is CSATPRGYGYTF. CDR3 sequence (DNA): TGCAGTGCCACCCCTCGGGGGTATGGCTACACCTTC.

This chain links TRBV5-1 with TRBJ2-7; D is unclear. This CDR3 region has 16 residues. The germline CDR1 and CDR2 sequences are SGHRS and YFSETQ. V was clipped by 3 bases and J by 0 bases, with 16 bases between them. Written as DNA, the CDR3 is TGCGCCAGCAGCTCCAACGGACGAAGGAGCTCCTACGAGCAGTACTTC. Residues: CASSSNGRRSSYEQYF.

This clonotype has only a few counts. The genes are TRBV11-2 and TRBJ2-1; D remains unclear. With 5 bases removed from V and 3 bases from J, the gap between germline ends came to 11 bases. The germline CDR1 and CDR2 sequences are SGHAT and FQNNGV. The CDR3 runs to 14 residues. The CDR3 DNA follows: TGTGCCAGCAGCATGGACGGGTACTACAATGAGCAGTTCTTC. Translation gives CASSMDGYYNEQFF.

This chain connects TRBV2 to TRBJ2-5; D could derive from TRBD1 or TRBD2 (5 bases each). Per germline, CDR1 SNHLY and CDR2 FYNNEI. The V and J ends lost 6 bases and 1 base respectively, with 15 bases between them. The CDR3 is made up of 15 amino acids. CDR3 in DNA: TGTGCCAGCAGAAGACAGTGGGGAGCCCAAGAGACCCAGTACTTC. Amino acids: CASRRQWGAQETQYF.

This clonotype has only a few counts. The chain is built from TRBV24-1 and TRBJ2-2; weak D call: TRBD1 (6 bases). Trimming cost V 5 bases and J 0 bases, with 6 bases left between them. The CDR3 is 14 amino acids. The germline V gene encodes CDR1 KGHDR and CDR2 SFDVKD. This CDR3 reads CATSGQANTGELFF. CDR3 DNA sequence: TGTGCCACCAGTGGACAGGCGAACACCGGGGAGCTGTTTTTT.

J is TRBJ2-2 and V is TRBV2; D is ambiguous. V was trimmed by 6 bases and J by 6 bases, leaving 8 bases between them. The CDR3 sequence is 12 residues long. The germline CDR1 and CDR2 sequences are SNHLY and FYNNEI. CDR3 loop: CASRERSGELFF. CDR3 nucleotides: TGTGCCAGCAGAGAAAGGTCCGGGGAGCTGTTTTTT.

V usage is TRBV29-1 and J usage is TRBJ1-2; 8 nucleotides line up with TRBD1. With 7 bases clipped from V and 5 bases from J, the junction kept 9 bases outside the gene matches. The CDR3 contains 13 residues. Germline loops: CDR1 SQVTM, CDR2 ANQGSEA. CDR3 coding DNA: TGCAGCGCCTCGGACAGGGTAGGGTATGGCTACACCTTC. It codes for CSASDRVGYGYTF.

Of note for this clonotype: A much larger clone sits a single nucleotide away, making a read error possible. The V gene is TRBV12-3 or TRBV12-4, the J gene TRBJ1-1; unclear D gene. The CDR3 is 14 residues long. V was cut by 8 bases and J by 3 bases, with 16 bases left in between. CDR3 sequence reads: CASAPTGYYTEAFF. For the CDR3, the DNA is TGTGCCAGCGCCCCGACGGGCTACTACACTGAAGCTTTCTTT.

This clonotype was detected many times. This sequence joins TRBV20-1 and TRBJ2-1; 7 positions agree with TRBD1. J gave up 1 base and V 3 bases, and 9 bases lay outside the gene matches. Germline loops: CDR1 DFQATT, CDR2 SNEGSKA (reference sequence). The CDR3 is 16 residues long. CDR3 sequence reads: CSASYSTGYSYNEQFF. The CDR3 DNA reads TGCAGTGCTAGTTATTCGACAGGGTATTCCTACAATGAGCAGTTCTTC.

This clonotype was seen more than once but under ten times. The rearrangement joins TRBV6-1 to TRBJ2-5; weak D call: TRBD2 (6 bases). The V and J ends lost 6 bases and 1 base respectively, with 9 bases between them. Germline V gene lookup returns CDR1 MNHNS and CDR2 SASEGT. The CDR3 extends over 13 amino acids. CDR3: CASRRLVQETQYF. The CDR3 DNA follows: TGTGCCAGCAGGCGACTAGTCCAAGAGACCCAGTACTTC.

Only one count was recorded for this clonotype. At one end the junction does not follow the germline gene, possibly because of a read error. The J gene is TRBJ2-6, the V gene TRBV29-1, with a possible D match to TRBD1 (5 bases). CDR1 SQVTM and CDR2 ANQGSEA come from the germline V gene. The CDR3 extends over 12 amino acids. CDR3 in amino acids: CSVASGANGLTF. The CDR3 nucleotides are TGCAGCGTTGCCTCTGGGGCCAACGGCCTGACTTTC.

The sample holds many counts of this clonotype. The chain combines TRBV20-1 with TRBJ2-4; 9 nucleotides match TRBD1. Germline CDR1 and CDR2: DFQATT and SNEGSKA (reference sequence). J gave up 8 bases and V 5 bases, and 7 bases lay outside the gene matches. The CDR3 has 13 residues. This chain's CDR3 is CSAPDRGTDIQYF. In nucleotides, the CDR3 is TGCAGTGCTCCGGACAGGGGTACGGACATTCAGTACTTC.

The chain uses TRBV11-2 and TRBJ2-7; 8 positions agree with TRBD2. The CDR3 extends over 15 amino acids. In germline, CDR1 is SGHAT, CDR2 FQNNGV. The V and J ends lost 5 bases and 6 bases, in that order; junction bases with no gene match: 12. In DNA form, the CDR3 reads TGTGCCAGCAGCCAACCGGGGACTAGAGGAAGCGAGCAGTACTTC. This encodes CASSQPGTRGSEQYF. The entire variable domain, with the rest obtained from reference TRBV11-2 and TRBJ2-7, is as follows: EAGVAQSPRYKIIEKRQSVAFWCNPISGHATLYWYQQILGQGPKLLIQFQNNGVVDDSQLPKDRFSAERLKGVDSTLKIQPAKLEDSAVYLCASSQPGTRGSEQYFGPGTRLTVT.

This clonotype was observed many times. V usage is TRBV5-1 and J usage is TRBJ1-1; a possible D gene is TRBD1 (6 bases). The CDR3 sequence is 15 residues long. The V end lost 0 bases, the J end lost 0 bases, and 9 bases lay between the germline ends. Germline loops: CDR1 SGHRS, CDR2 YFSETQ. CDR3 region: CASSLVAGVNTEAFF. In DNA, the CDR3 is TGCGCCAGCAGCTTGGTGGCAGGGGTGAACACTGAAGCTTTCTTT.